The source of this T cell receptor beta chain is a study of a mutant IDH1 vaccine in newly diagnosed glioma. The CDR3 covers 14 residues. Germline values: CDR1 SGHVS, CDR2 FQNEAQ. The V and J ends lost 1 base and 1 base respectively, with 7 bases between them. To note about this clone: Its antigen remains unknown.

Time point denoted: week 11, during vaccination. One vaccine dose held 300 ug of mutant IDH1 20-mer peptide and came with topical imiquimod. Method: immunoSEQ multiplex PCR; TCRdb's copy keeps in-frame clones and lacks some. The table has tens of thousands of clones, roughly 91% seen once; the top ten hold under 2.5%. Source: PBMCs, taken from a glioma patient whose treatment included an IDH1 peptide vaccine. V usage is TRBV7-8 and J usage is TRBJ1-1, with unresolved D. The receptor was isolated from a man aged 45 to 65 with glioma. CDR3 residues: CASSLVSGNTEAFF. The DNA of the CDR3 is TGTGCCAGCAGCTTAGTTTCAGGGAACACTGAAGCTTTCTTT.